Below, one TCR beta chain is given with its context. The antigen remains unidentified. Through a sample-barcoded 5' primer and a J-beta primer mix, a second PCR was run for roughly 6 to 12 cycles. TCRdb reanalysed the 5' RACE reads using MiXCR and keeps one entry per CDR3 protein. The repertoire consists of some 1.5 million distinct CDR3 sequences, with 28% occurring once and the leading ten covering about 7.7%. The record originates from a study of blood T cells in healthy people across ages. Study context: Roughly one uniquely barcoded beta molecule per two T cells was captured.

The study, taken as a whole, reports: Among T cells, TCR beta diversity per million cells dropped roughly linearly as age rose.

CDR1 is SGHDN, CDR2 FVKESK, per germline. There are 16 residues in the CDR3. V lost 3 bases to trimming and J lost 2 bases, with 11 bases between them. This chain uses TRBV14 with TRBJ2-6; D unresolved. This sequence was found in a woman aged 25 to 39 in good health. Sequencing input: blood. The CDR3 here is CASSQQSAPGANVLTF. CDR3 coding DNA: TGTGCCAGCAGCCAGCAGTCTGCGCCTGGGGCCAACGTCCTGACTTTC.